The text below deals with one T cell receptor beta chain. What it binds is not known. The data were obtained in a study of cytomegalovirus exposure and HLA in healthy donors. Profiled with immunoSEQ multiplex PCR; TCRdb holds only in-frame clones, not every one. The data contain some 140,000 clones, 86% of them seen just once; the ten biggest clones take up about a fifth. Study-level results: According to a subsequent analysis, TCR clusters from the first cohort were inclined to appear together in the 120 validation repertoires. Overall, roughly 160 TCR beta chains were annotated as cytomegalovirus-associated. As was reported, the classifier diagnosed cytomegalovirus status with high specificity and sensitivity. Rare sequences made up most TCRs, while some public TCRs were found in many donors.

V trimming: 7 bases; J trimming: 4 bases; junction bases outside the gene matches: 5. This CDR3 region has 15 residues. CDR1 and CDR2 from the germline V gene are MGHRA and YSYEKL. The V call is TRBV4-1, the J call TRBJ2-2, with 11 bases that match TRBD2. This sequence originates from a young man in good health and CMV-seropositive. Sequencing was carried out using PBMCs. The CDR3 region is CASINGLAGTGELFF. CDR3 bases: TGCGCCAGCATTAATGGACTAGCGGGCACCGGGGAGCTGTTTTTT.